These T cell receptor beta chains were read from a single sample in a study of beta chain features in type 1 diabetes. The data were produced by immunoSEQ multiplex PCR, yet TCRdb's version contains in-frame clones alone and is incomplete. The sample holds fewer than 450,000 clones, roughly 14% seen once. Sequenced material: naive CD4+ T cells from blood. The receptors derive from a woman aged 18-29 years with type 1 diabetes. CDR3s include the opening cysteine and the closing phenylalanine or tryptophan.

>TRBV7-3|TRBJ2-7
CASSPHGTTREQYF
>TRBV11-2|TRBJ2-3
CASSPGTDTQYF
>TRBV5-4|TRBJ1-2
CASSPTSRRGQSGGYTF
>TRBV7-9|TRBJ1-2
CASSPGQGIPSYTF
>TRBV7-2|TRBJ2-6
CASSFWATSGANVLTF
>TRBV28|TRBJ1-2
CASSSPGTAYGYTF
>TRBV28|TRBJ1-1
CASSLDRGARAFF
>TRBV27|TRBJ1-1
CASSLGQKNTEAFF
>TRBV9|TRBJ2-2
CASSLPSAGLAGVNTGELFF
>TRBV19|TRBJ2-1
CASSRSINNEQFF
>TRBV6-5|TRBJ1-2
CASSTGQGDGYGYTF
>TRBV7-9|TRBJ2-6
CASSGRGTGANVLTF
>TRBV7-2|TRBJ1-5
CASSLATGGNQPQHF
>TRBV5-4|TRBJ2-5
CASSLGPTGGETQYF
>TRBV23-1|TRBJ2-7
CASSHHHGYEQYF
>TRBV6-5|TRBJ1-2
CASSYSTGGDYGYTF
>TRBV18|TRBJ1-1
CASSPPMRGTLEAFF